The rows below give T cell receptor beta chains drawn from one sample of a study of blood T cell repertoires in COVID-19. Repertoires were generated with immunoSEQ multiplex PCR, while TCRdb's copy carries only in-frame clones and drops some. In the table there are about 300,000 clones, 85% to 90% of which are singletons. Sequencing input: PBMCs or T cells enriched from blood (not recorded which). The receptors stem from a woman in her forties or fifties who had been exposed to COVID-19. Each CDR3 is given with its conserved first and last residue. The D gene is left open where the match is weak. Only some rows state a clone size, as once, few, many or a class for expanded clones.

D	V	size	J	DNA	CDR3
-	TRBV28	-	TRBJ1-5	TGTGCCAGCACTAATTCGGGGTTAGGTCAGCCCCAGCATTTT	CASTNSGLGQPQHF
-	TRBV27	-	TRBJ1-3	TGTGCCAGCAGTCCTCGAGGGTCTGGAAACACCATATATTTT	CASSPRGSGNTIYF
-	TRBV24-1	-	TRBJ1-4	TGTGCCACCAGTGAGGGAGGGGCTAATGAAAAACTGTTTTTT	CATSEGGANEKLFF
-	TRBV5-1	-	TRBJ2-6	TGCGCCACCACGGACACGAGCTCTGGGGCCAACGTCCTGACTTTC	CATTDTSSGANVLTF
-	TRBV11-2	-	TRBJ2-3	TGTGCCAGCAGACTACGGAGCACAGATACGCAGTATTTT	CASRLRSTDTQYF
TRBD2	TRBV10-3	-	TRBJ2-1	TGTGCCATCAGTGAGTCGAGTAGCGGGGGGACCCGGGGGCAGTTCTTC	CAISESSSGGTRGQFF
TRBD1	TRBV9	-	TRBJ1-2	TGTGCCAGCAGCTGGGGACAGGGCATAATAGGGGACTATGGCTACACCTTC	CASSWGQGIIGDYGYTF
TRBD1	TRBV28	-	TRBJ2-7	TGTGCCAGCAATCCGGGACAGGTCCCTGGTGGTTACTTC	CASNPGQVPGGYF
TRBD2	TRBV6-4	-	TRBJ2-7	TGTGCCAGCAGTGTATTTGTGGGTGGTCGGACTAGCTCCTACGAGCAGTACTTC	CASSVFVGGRTSSYEQYF
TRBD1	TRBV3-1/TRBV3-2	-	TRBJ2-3	TGTGCCAGCAGCCCCCGGGACAGGGGGTGGACAGATACGCAGTATTTT	CASSPRDRGWTDTQYF
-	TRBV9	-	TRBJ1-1	TGTGCCAGCAGCCCACCCCCCCCGAGGAGGGTGGGCTTAGACACTGAAGCTTTCTTT	CASSPPPPRRVGLDTEAFF
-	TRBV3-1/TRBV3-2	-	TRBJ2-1	TGTGCCAGCAGCCAAGATGGTCGGGGGGCGAGGAATGAGCAGTTCTTC	CASSQDGRGARNEQFF
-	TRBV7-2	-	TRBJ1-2	TGTGCCAGCAGCTTCTCAGGGGAAGGTGGCTACACCTTC	CASSFSGEGGYTF
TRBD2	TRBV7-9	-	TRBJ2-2	TGTGCCAAGGCAGGACTAGCGAAAACCGGGGAGCTGTTTTTT	CAKAGLAKTGELFF
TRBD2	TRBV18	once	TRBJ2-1	TGTGCCAGCTCACTAGCGGGGTATCAAAATGAGCAGTTCTTC	CASSLAGYQNEQFF
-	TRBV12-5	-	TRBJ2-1	TGTGCTAGTGGTTTGGATGGATGGGGCCAGTCCTACAATGAGCAGTTCTTC	CASGLDGWGQSYNEQFF
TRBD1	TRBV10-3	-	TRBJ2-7	TGTGCCATCAGTCCGGGGGACAGGGACTACGAGCAGTACTTC	CAISPGDRDYEQYF
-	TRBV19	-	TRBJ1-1	TGTGCCAGTAAAACCTTACCGGGACGGACTATGAACACTGAAGCTTTCTTT	CASKTLPGRTMNTEAFF
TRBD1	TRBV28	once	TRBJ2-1	TGTGCCAGCAGCATATCCAGGGACAGCGATAAGTTCTTC	CASSISRDSDKFF
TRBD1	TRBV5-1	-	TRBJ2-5	TGCGCCAGCAGCAGGGGACAGGGGAAGTCAATAGTGACCCAGTACTTC	CASSRGQGKSIVTQYF
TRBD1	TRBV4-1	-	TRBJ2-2	TGCGCCAGCAGCACGGGACAGGGGTTGACCGGGGAGCTGTTTTTT	CASSTGQGLTGELFF
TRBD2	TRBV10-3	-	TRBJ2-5	TGTGCCATTTGGAGTAGCGGGCCTCAAGAGACCCAGTACTTC	CAIWSSGPQETQYF
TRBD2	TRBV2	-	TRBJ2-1	TGTGCCAGCAGGGGACTAGCGGGGGGCCAAAATGAGCAGTTCTTC	CASRGLAGGQNEQFF
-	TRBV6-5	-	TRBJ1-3	TGTGCCAGCACGACAAGTGCCGGAAACACCATATATTTT	CASTTSAGNTIYF
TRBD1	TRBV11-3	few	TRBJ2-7	TGTGCCAGCAGCCCAGGGGGCGCTCACGAGCAGTACTTC	CASSPGGAHEQYF
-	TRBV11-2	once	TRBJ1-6	TGTGCCAGCAGCTTAGATCGGTTAGATTCACCCCTCCACTTT	CASSLDRLDSPLHF
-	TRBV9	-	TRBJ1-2	TGTGCCAGCAGCGTAGACGGCTATGGCTACACCTTC	CASSVDGYGYTF
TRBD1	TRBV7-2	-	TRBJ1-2	TGTGCCAGCAGCTTAACGACAGGGAACTATGGCTACACCTTC	CASSLTTGNYGYTF
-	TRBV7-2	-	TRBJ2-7	TGTGCCAGCAGCCTCAGGGGCAGGGTCGACGAGCAGTACTTC	CASSLRGRVDEQYF
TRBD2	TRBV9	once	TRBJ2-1	TGTGCCAGCAGCACCCGGACTAGCGGGGGCCGGGATGAGCAGTTCTTC	CASSTRTSGGRDEQFF
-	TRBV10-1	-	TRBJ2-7	TGCGCCAGACGACAAAAGCTTCCTGAAGGAAGAACCTTAGGCGAGCAGTACTTC	CARRQKLPEGRTLGEQYF
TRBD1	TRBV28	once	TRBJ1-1	TGTGCCAGCAGTTTGAGGGCGCAGGGGGCGTCTAGGGAAGCTTTCTTT	CASSLRAQGASREAFF
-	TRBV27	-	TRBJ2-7	TGTGCCAGCAGTGCACAGGGTCCCCTCTACGAGCAGTACTTC	CASSAQGPLYEQYF
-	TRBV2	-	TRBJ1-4	TGTGCCAGCAGTGCGGAGGGTGAAAAACTGTTTTTT	CASSAEGEKLFF
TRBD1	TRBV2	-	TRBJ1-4	TGTGCCAGCAGTGGGAGGACAGGGGGCGCGGATGAAAAACTGTTTTTT	CASSGRTGGADEKLFF
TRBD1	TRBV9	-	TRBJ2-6	TGTGCCAGCAGCGAGCGGGACAGGGCCCCATTTGGGGCCAACGTCCTGACTTTC	CASSERDRAPFGANVLTF
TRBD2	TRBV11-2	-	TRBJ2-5	TGTGCCAGCAGCGCCATAGCGGGGGTAAAAGAGACCCAGTACTTC	CASSAIAGVKETQYF
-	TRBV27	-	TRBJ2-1	TGTGCCAGCAGTTTTTTCCAGGATGAGCAGTTCTTC	CASSFFQDEQFF
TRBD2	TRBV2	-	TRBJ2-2	TGTGCCAGCTCACCTAGAAGTCGGGGGGTTGGGAACACCGGGGAGCTGTTTTTT	CASSPRSRGVGNTGELFF
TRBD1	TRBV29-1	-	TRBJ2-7	TGCAGCGTTGAGTCAGGGACAGGGGACCCCTACGAGCAGTACTTC	CSVESGTGDPYEQYF
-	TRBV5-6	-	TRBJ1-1	TGTGCCAGCAGCTTATTCGGGACTGAAGCTTTCTTT	CASSLFGTEAFF
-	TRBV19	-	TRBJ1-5	TGTGCCAGTAGTATAATTTCGGTTCATAGCAATCAGCCCCAGCATTTT	CASSIISVHSNQPQHF
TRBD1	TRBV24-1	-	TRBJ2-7	TGTGCCACCAGTGACGGCCGGGGACAGAATGTCGACGAGCAGTACTTC	CATSDGRGQNVDEQYF
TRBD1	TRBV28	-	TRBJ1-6	TGTGCCAGCAGTTCGATCGGACAGGGATATTCACCCCTCCACTTT	CASSSIGQGYSPLHF
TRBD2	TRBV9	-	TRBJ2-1	TGTGCCAGCAGCGCGGCGGGGGGCCGTGAGCAGTTCTTC	CASSAAGGREQFF
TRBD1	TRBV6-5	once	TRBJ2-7	TGTGCCAGCAGTTCCCGGGACAGGACCTACGAGCAGTACTTC	CASSSRDRTYEQYF
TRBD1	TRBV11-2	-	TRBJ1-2	TGTGCCAGCAGCTCAATTAGGGACAGGGTGGGGAACTATGGCTACACCTTC	CASSSIRDRVGNYGYTF
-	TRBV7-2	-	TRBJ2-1	TGTGCCAGCAGCTACGGAAGAGGACTTTACAATGAGCAGTTCTTC	CASSYGRGLYNEQFF